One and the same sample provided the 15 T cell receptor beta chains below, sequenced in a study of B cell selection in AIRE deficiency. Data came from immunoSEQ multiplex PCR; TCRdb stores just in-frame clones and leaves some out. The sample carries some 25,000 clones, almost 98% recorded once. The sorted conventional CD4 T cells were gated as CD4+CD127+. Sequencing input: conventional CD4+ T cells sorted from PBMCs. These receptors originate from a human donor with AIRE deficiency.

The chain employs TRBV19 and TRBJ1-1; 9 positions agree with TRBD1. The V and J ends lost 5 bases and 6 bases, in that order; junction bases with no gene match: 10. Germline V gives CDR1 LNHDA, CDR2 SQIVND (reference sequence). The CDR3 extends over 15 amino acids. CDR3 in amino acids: CASSDPRTGEPEAFF. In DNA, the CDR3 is TGTGCCAGTAGTGACCCTCGGACAGGGGAGCCTGAAGCTTTCTTT.

Written as DNA, the CDR3 is TGTGCCAGCAGTTCCTCAGGACTAGACGGAGCCGGGGAGCTGTTTTTT. Encoded protein: CASSSSGLDGAGELFF. V usage is TRBV28 and J usage is TRBJ2-2; 7 nucleotides agree with TRBD2. Trimming took 4 bases from V and 6 from J; bases not matched to a gene: 11. The CDR3 contains 16 residues. The germline gives CDR1 MDHEN, CDR2 SYDVKM.

CDR3 residues: CASSGSRGRGHISGNTIYF. The CDR3 bases are TGTGCCAGCAGCGGTAGCCGGGGGAGGGGGCATATCTCTGGAAACACCATATATTTT. This rearrangement joins TRBV7-2 to TRBJ1-3; 7 positions agree with TRBD1. This CDR3 is built from 19 residues. Germline CDR1 reads SGHTA; CDR2 reads FQGNSA. V lost 5 bases, J lost 0 bases, and 16 bases stayed unmatched.

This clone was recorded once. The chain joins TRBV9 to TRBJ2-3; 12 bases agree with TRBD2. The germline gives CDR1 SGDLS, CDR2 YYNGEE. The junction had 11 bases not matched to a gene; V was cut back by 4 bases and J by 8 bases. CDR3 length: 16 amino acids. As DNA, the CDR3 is TGTGCCAGCAGCTTGCTAGCGGGAGGGCAATGGGGTACGCAGTATTTT. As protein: CASSLLAGGQWGTQYF.

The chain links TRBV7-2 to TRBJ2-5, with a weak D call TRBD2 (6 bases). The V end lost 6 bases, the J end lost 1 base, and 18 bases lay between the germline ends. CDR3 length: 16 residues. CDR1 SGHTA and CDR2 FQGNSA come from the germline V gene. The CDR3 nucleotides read TGTGCCAGCAGACCTATCTCGGGAGCCCCCCAAGAGACCCAGTACTTC. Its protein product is CASRPISGAPQETQYF.

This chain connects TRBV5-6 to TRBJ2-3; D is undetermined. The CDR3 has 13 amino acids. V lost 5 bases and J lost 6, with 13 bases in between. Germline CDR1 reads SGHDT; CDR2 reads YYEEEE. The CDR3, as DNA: TGTGCCAGCAGTCCTAGGGTGGGCGATACGCAGTATTTT. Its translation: CASSPRVGDTQYF.

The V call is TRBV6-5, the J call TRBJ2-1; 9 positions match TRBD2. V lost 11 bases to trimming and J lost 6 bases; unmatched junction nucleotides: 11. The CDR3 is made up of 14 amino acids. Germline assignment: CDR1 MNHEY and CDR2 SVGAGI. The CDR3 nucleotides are TGTGCCGCTAGGGGGGGACTAGCCGGCAATGAGCAGTTCTTC. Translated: CAARGGLAGNEQFF.

The CDR3 sequence: CASSVPGDGNTIYF. The CDR3 coding sequence is TGTGCCAGCAGCGTTCCAGGGGATGGAAACACCATATATTTT. The genes are TRBV9 and TRBJ1-3, with D possibly matching TRBD1 (6 bases). The germline gives CDR1 SGDLS, CDR2 YYNGEE. The CDR3 runs 14 residues. V shed 2 bases and J shed 3 bases, with 9 bases lying between them. The full variable domain, rest sourced from reference TRBV9 and TRBJ1-3, is DSGVTQTPKHLITATGQRVTLRCSPRSGDLSVYWYQQSLDQGLQFLIQYYNGEERAKGNILERFSAQQFPDLHSELNLSSLELGDSALYFCASSVPGDGNTIYFGEGSWLTVV.

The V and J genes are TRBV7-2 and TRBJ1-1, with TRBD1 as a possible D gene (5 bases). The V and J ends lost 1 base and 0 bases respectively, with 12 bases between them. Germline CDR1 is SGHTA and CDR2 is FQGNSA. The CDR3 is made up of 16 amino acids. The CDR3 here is CASSLGRGSMNTEAFF. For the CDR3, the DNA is TGTGCCAGCAGCTTAGGGAGGGGCTCGATGAACACTGAAGCTTTCTTT. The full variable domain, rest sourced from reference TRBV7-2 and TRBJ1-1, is GAGVSQSPSNKVTEKGKDVELRCDPISGHTALYWYRQSLGQGLEFLIYFQGNSAPDKSGLPSDRFSAERTGGSVSTLTIQRTQQEDSAVYLCASSLGRGSMNTEAFFGQGTRLTVV.

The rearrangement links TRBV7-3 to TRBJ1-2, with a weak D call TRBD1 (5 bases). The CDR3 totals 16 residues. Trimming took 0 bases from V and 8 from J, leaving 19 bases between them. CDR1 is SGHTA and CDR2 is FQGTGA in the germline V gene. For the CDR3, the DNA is TGTGCCAGCAGCTTAACTCCTAACGGGGGAGGTTTGGGCTACACCTTC. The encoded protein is CASSLTPNGGGLGYTF.

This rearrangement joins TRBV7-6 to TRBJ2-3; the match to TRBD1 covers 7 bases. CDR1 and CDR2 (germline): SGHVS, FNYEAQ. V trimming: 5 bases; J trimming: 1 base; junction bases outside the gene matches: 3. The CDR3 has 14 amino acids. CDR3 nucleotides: TGTGCCAGCAGCATAGGACAGGGCACAGATACGCAGTATTTT. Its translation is CASSIGQGTDTQYF.

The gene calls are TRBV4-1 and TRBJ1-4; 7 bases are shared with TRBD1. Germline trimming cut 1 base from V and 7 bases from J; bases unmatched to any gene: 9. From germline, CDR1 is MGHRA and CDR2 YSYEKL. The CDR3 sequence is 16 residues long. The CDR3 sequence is CASSQGNRGSSEKLFF. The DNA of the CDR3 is TGCGCCAGCAGCCAAGGGAACAGGGGCTCTAGTGAAAAACTGTTTTTT.

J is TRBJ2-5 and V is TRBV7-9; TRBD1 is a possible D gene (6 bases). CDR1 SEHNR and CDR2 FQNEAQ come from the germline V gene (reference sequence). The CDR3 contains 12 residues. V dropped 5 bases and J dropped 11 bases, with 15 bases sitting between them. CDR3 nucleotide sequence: TGTGCCAGCAGCGCCGACAAGGGGGAGCAGTACTTC. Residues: CASSADKGEQYF.

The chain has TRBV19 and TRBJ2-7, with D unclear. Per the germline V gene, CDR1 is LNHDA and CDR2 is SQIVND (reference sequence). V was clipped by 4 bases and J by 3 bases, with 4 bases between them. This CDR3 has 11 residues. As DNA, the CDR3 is TGTGCCAGTAGTAGCCGCTACGAGCAGTACTTC. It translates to CASSSRYEQYF.

Here the CDR3 DNA reads TGTGCCAGCAGTCCCCGGACAGGGGCCAACTATGGCTACACCTTC. As protein: CASSPRTGANYGYTF. The J gene is TRBJ1-2, the V gene TRBV6-5; TRBD1 aligns across 9 bases. The trim removed 5 bases at V and 2 bases at J, leaving 6 bases unmatched. CDR3 size: 15 residues. In germline, CDR1 is MNHEY, CDR2 SVGAGI.